This T cell receptor (beta chain) was observed in a study of CD8+CD57+ T cells in acquired aplastic anemia. Study-wide results and caveats: Patients were compared with controls for CD8+ Simpson's diversity, and no significant difference emerged.

V lost 0 bases and J 7 bases, leaving 15 bases between the germline ends. The CDR3 runs 14 residues. Germline V gene sequence: CDR1 DFQATT, CDR2 SNEGSKA (reference sequence). Details on this clonotype: The antigen remains undetermined.

It was genomic DNA that served as the template for profiling TCR beta VDJ and CDR3. Each CDR3 protein is one row after TCRdb ran MiXCR on the reads. The data contain 150,000 to 200,000 distinct CDR3 sequences, approximately 43% of them seen just once; the ten biggest clones take up 1.1%. The sequence was collected from a human donor in good health. The specimen was sorted CD4+, CD8+, or CD8+CD57+ T cells (not recorded which) from PBMCs. V is TRBV20-1 and J is TRBJ1-2, with D hard to call. CDR3 bases: TGCAGTGCTAGAGATAGCGGCAGATGGGGTGGCTACACCTTC. It translates to CSARDSGRWGGYTF.